The rows below give T cell receptor beta chains drawn from one sample of a study of CD8 T cells in ankylosing spondylitis. Via MiXCR, TCRdb re-called the 5' RACE reads, giving one row per CDR3 protein. The sample has fewer than 250,000 distinct CDR3 sequences; 32% are singletons. The material sequenced was blood, either unsorted or a sorted T cell fraction (not recorded which). The receptors stem from a male donor with ankylosing spondylitis or in good health (not recorded which). CDR3s include the opening cysteine and the closing phenylalanine or tryptophan. The order of the fields is clone size, V gene, D gene, J gene, CDR3 DNA, CDR3 protein. A D gene is named only where the DNA matches it firmly. A clone size is listed for some rows: how often the clone was seen (once, few, many), or a class if it is expanded.

few,TRBV27,NA,TRBJ2-5,TGTGCCAGCAAAGGGGCGCTTGGAGAGACCCAGTACTTC,CASKGALGETQYF
NA,TRBV20-1,TRBD2,TRBJ2-1,TGCAGTGCTAGAGATAGCGGGAGCTCCTACAATGAGCAGTTCTTC,CSARDSGSSYNEQFF
NA,TRBV20-1,NA,TRBJ2-1,TGCAGTGCTAGTGGCGGGGCCGGGTACAATGAGCAGTTCTTC,CSASGGAGYNEQFF
few,TRBV5-6,NA,TRBJ2-4,TGTGCCAGCAGCTTACCCGGCAAAAACATTCAGTACTTC,CASSLPGKNIQYF
NA,TRBV28,NA,TRBJ2-7,TGTGCCAGCAGTTTGTACGGGGGAAGCTCCTACGAGCAGTACTTC,CASSLYGGSSYEQYF
NA,TRBV15,NA,TRBJ2-3,TGTGCCACCAAGGAGGGGGGCACAGATACGCAGTATTTT,CATKEGGTDTQYF
few,TRBV5-1,TRBD1,TRBJ1-5,TGCGCCAGCAGCTTAACAGGGGGCGGTTTGATGCCCCAGCATTTT,CASSLTGGGLMPQHF
few,TRBV12-3/TRBV12-4,NA,TRBJ1-1,TGTGCCAGCAGTTCCGAGGGGACGGTGGGCACTGAAGCTTTCTTT,CASSSEGTVGTEAFF
few,TRBV5-6,NA,TRBJ1-1,TGTGCCAGCAGCCCGGGTGCCACTGAAGCTTTCTTT,CASSPGATEAFF
few,TRBV12-3/TRBV12-4,NA,TRBJ2-7,TGTGCCAGCAGTCCCGGACGGAACCACTACGAGCAGTACTTC,CASSPGRNHYEQYF
NA,TRBV29-1,TRBD2,TRBJ2-1,TGCAGCGTTGAGTCTAGCGGGGGGGAAGAGCAGTTCTTC,CSVESSGGEEQFF
NA,TRBV4-1,TRBD1,TRBJ1-2,TGCGCCAGCAGCCCCGTCCCGGGACAGGGGAACTATGGCTACACCTTC,CASSPVPGQGNYGYTF
NA,TRBV3-1,NA,TRBJ2-7,TGTGCCAGCGGCCGAGACTCCTACGAGCAGTACTTC,CASGRDSYEQYF
NA,TRBV6-2/TRBV6-3,NA,TRBJ2-7,TGTGCCAGCAGTCGAAGGGACATCTCCTACGAGCAGTACTTC,CASSRRDISYEQYF
NA,TRBV7-7,TRBD2,TRBJ2-1,TGTGCCAGCAGCTTAGACGGGGGGGCGTACAATGAGCAGTTCTTC,CASSLDGGAYNEQFF
few,TRBV7-6,TRBD1,TRBJ2-7,TGTGCCAGCAGCTCACGAAGGCCGGGACAGGGGGCCTACGAGCAGTACTTC,CASSSRRPGQGAYEQYF
NA,TRBV7-8,NA,TRBJ2-7,TGTGCCAGCAGCCCTTACCAGATTTCGGGCTACGAGCAGTACTTC,CASSPYQISGYEQYF
few,TRBV10-1,NA,TRBJ1-5,TGCGCCAGCCACAACCCTAGGGGAAATCAGCCCCAGCATTTT,CASHNPRGNQPQHF
NA,TRBV27,NA,TRBJ2-7,TGTGCCAGCAGTTCTATCGAGGGACACCGATACGAGCAGTACTTC,CASSSIEGHRYEQYF
few,TRBV6-5,NA,TRBJ1-2,TGTGCCAGCAAATACAGGGTCGGGGGCTACACCTTC,CASKYRVGGYTF